The rows below give T cell receptor beta chains drawn from one sample of a study of T cell responses to AZD1222 COVID-19 vaccine. Assay used: immunoSEQ multiplex PCR; TCRdb lists only in-frame clones, some missing. The sample includes 150,000 to 200,000 clones, around 90% of them seen just once. The sequencing here drew on peripheral blood, taken 28 days after the second AZD1222 dose. Receptors were obtained from an adult who received the AZD1222 COVID-19 vaccine. Both conserved end residues are part of each CDR3. A D gene is named only where the DNA matches it firmly. Size tells how often a clone was seen (once, few, many) or the class of an expanded clone, and some rows leave it out.

V gene	clone size	J gene	D gene	CDR3 protein	CDR3 DNA
TRBV13	NA	TRBJ2-1	NA	CASSLGQGLEQFF	TGTGCCAGCAGCTTAGGACAGGGTCTCGAGCAGTTCTTC
TRBV27	NA	TRBJ2-7	NA	CASSLSRRDWGTPYEQYF	TGTGCCAGCAGTTTATCGAGGAGGGATTGGGGAACCCCCTACGAGCAGTACTTC
TRBV7-3	NA	TRBJ2-7	NA	CASSLGRGDSYEQYF	TGTGCCAGCAGCTTGGGAAGGGGGGACTCCTACGAGCAGTACTTC
TRBV30	NA	TRBJ1-5	NA	CAWSAWDYGNQPQHF	TGTGCCTGGAGTGCCTGGGATTATGGCAATCAGCCCCAGCATTTT
TRBV6-5	NA	TRBJ1-3	NA	CASTGIAGNTIYF	TGTGCCAGCACAGGTATTGCAGGAAACACCATATATTTT
TRBV21-1	NA	TRBJ2-3	NA	CASSKEGDRGCTDTQYF	TGTGCCAGCAGCAAAGAGGGGGACAGGGGATGCACAGATACGCAGTATTTT
TRBV28	NA	TRBJ1-1	NA	CASSFWGTEAFF	TGTGCCAGCAGTTTTTGGGGAACTGAAGCTTTCTTT
TRBV2	NA	TRBJ1-5	NA	CASSGGGAFQPQHF	TGTGCCAGCAGTGGCGGGGGGGCGTTTCAGCCCCAGCATTTT
TRBV7-3	NA	TRBJ1-5	NA	CASSQTGPNQPQHF	TGTGCCAGCAGTCAAACGGGCCCCAATCAGCCCCAGCATTTT
TRBV5-1	NA	TRBJ2-3	TRBD2	CASSPSSGSFRTDTQYF	TGCGCCAGCAGCCCATCTAGCGGGAGCTTCCGCACAGATACGCAGTATTTT
TRBV5-4	NA	TRBJ2-1	TRBD2	CASSPGTSGRNEQFF	TGTGCCAGCAGCCCGGGGACTAGCGGGAGGAATGAGCAGTTCTTC
TRBV9	few	TRBJ2-2	TRBD1	CASSAGTGLSGELFF	TGTGCCAGCAGCGCCGGGACAGGGCTCTCCGGGGAGCTGTTTTTT
TRBV7-9	NA	TRBJ2-7	TRBD1	CASSLVGTGGYEQYF	TGTGCCAGCAGCTTAGTAGGTACAGGGGGTTACGAGCAGTACTTC
TRBV7-3	NA	TRBJ2-3	NA	CASGDIQDTQYF	TGTGCCAGCGGGGACATTCAGGATACGCAGTATTTT
TRBV28	few	TRBJ2-6	NA	CASRNRDTLPSGANVLTF	TGTGCCAGCAGGAACCGGGACACCCTTCCATCTGGGGCCAACGTCCTGACTTTC
TRBV4-1	NA	TRBJ1-4	TRBD1	CASRPTTGGPVSNEKLFF	TGCGCCAGCAGACCAACCACAGGGGGCCCCGTGTCTAATGAAAAACTGTTTTTT
TRBV5-1	NA	TRBJ2-7	NA	CASSLRETYEQYF	TGCGCCAGCAGCTTGCGGGAGACCTACGAGCAGTACTTC
TRBV27	NA	TRBJ1-1	NA	CASSFTRGAEAFF	TGTGCCAGCAGTTTCACCAGGGGTGCTGAAGCTTTCTTT
TRBV19	NA	TRBJ1-1	TRBD1	CASSTHRTGGNTEAFF	TGTGCCAGTAGTACTCACCGGACAGGCGGGAACACTGAAGCTTTCTTT
TRBV11-2	NA	TRBJ2-5	NA	CASSLGVVYQETQYF	TGTGCCAGCAGCTTAGGGGTGGTGTACCAAGAGACCCAGTACTTC
TRBV13	NA	TRBJ2-3	NA	CASSLVAGSLSTDTQYF	TGTGCCAGCAGCTTAGTCGCTGGGAGCCTAAGCACAGATACGCAGTATTTT
TRBV6-2/TRBV6-3	NA	TRBJ1-1	NA	CASSQIEANTEAFF	TGTGCCAGCAGCCAGATAGAGGCGAACACTGAAGCTTTCTTT
TRBV6-1	NA	TRBJ1-2	NA	CASSEGRALDYGYTF	TGTGCCAGCAGTGAAGGGAGGGCTCTCGACTATGGCTACACCTTC
TRBV11-3	NA	TRBJ2-7	NA	CASSPPDSYEQYF	TGTGCCAGCAGCCCCCCAGACAGCTACGAGCAGTACTTC
TRBV6-5	NA	TRBJ2-7	NA	CASSYSARVYEQYF	TGTGCCAGCAGTTACTCAGCAAGGGTCTACGAGCAGTACTTC
TRBV4-3	NA	TRBJ2-3	NA	CASSQDPGSRTQYF	TGCGCCAGCAGCCAAGATCCGGGGTCCAGAACGCAGTATTTT
TRBV18	NA	TRBJ1-5	NA	CASSPGQGIPPSNQPQHF	TGTGCCAGCTCCCCCGGGCAGGGGATTCCTCCCAGCAATCAGCCCCAGCATTTT
TRBV10-3	NA	TRBJ2-2	NA	CAISPTTTGTGELFF	TGTGCCATCAGCCCCACCACCACGGGGACCGGGGAGCTGTTTTTT
TRBV10-1	NA	TRBJ2-3	NA	CASRVGRTGRADTQYF	TGCGCCAGCAGAGTTGGCCGGACAGGGAGGGCAGATACGCAGTATTTT
TRBV6-2/TRBV6-3	NA	TRBJ2-1	NA	CASSKGPEGSYNEQFF	TGTGCCAGCAGCAAGGGACCCGAAGGTTCGTACAATGAGCAGTTCTTC
TRBV6-2/TRBV6-3	NA	TRBJ2-7	TRBD1	CASSYLWTGQSYEQYF	TGTGCCAGCAGTTACCTGTGGACAGGTCAATCGTACGAGCAGTACTTC
TRBV7-3	NA	TRBJ1-6	NA	CASSLTQGSPLHF	TGTGCCAGCAGCTTAACACAGGGTTCACCCCTCCACTTT
TRBV6-2/TRBV6-3	NA	TRBJ2-2	NA	CASSSGQNTGELFF	TGTGCCAGCAGTTCGGGACAGAACACCGGGGAGCTGTTTTTT
TRBV7-2	NA	TRBJ1-6	NA	CASSLDRAAPLHF	TGTGCCAGCAGCTTAGACAGGGCAGCACCCCTCCACTTT
TRBV11-2	NA	TRBJ1-1	NA	CASSHPRGGMGTEAFF	TGTGCCAGCAGCCACCCGCGCGGGGGCATGGGCACTGAAGCTTTCTTT